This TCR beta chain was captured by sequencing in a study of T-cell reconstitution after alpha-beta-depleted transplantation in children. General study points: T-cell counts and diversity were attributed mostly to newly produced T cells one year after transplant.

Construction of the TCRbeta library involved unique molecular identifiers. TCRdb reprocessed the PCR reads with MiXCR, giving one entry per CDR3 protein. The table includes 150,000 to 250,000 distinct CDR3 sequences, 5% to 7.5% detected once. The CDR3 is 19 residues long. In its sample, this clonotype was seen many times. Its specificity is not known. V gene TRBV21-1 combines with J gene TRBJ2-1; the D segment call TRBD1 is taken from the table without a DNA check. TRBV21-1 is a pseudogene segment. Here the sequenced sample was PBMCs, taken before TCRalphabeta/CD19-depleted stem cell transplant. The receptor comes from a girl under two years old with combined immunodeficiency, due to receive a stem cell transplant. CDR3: CAAAERMPLGLEEPSEQFF. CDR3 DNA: TGTGCCGCAGCGGAGCGGATGCCCCTGGGCCTAGAGGAGCCTAGTGAGCAGTTCTTC.